Below are 24 T cell receptor beta chains sequenced from a single sample in a study of T cells in Graves' hyperthyroidism and ophthalmopathy. Amplified TCR beta CDR3 regions came from RNA transcripts. When the TCR CDR3 underwent first-round RT-PCR, the HTBI primer set was used. TCRdb re-called the multiplex PCR reads through MiXCR, storing one row per CDR3 protein. The sample consists of roughly 570,000 distinct CDR3 sequences, around 14% of them appearing once. Sequencing was carried out using blood. The source of these receptors is a woman in her twenties or thirties with Graves' hyperthyroidism.

CDR3 sequence reads: CASSLFTSGQGYVDTEAFF. CDR3 nucleotide sequence: TGCGCCAGCAGCTTGTTTACTTCGGGACAGGGTTACGTTGACACTGAAGCTTTCTTT. This sequence joins TRBV5-1 and TRBJ1-1; TRBD1 matches at 9 bases. V was pared by 1 base and J by 3 bases, with 16 bases of the junction left unmatched. The CDR3 has 19 residues. CDR1 is SGHRS, CDR2 YFSETQ, per germline.

This clonotype was observed a handful of times. The rearrangement uses TRBV15 and TRBJ2-7; 7 bases map to TRBD1. In germline, CDR1 is LNHNV, CDR2 YYDKDF (reference sequence). With V trimmed by 4 bases and J by 8 bases, 11 bases remained unmatched. CDR3 length: 14 residues. CDR3 sequence: CATSIGRGYLQQYF. CDR3 DNA sequence: TGTGCCACCAGCATTGGCAGGGGGTATCTCCAGCAGTACTTC.

The chain couples TRBV12-3 or TRBV12-4 to TRBJ1-4, with a tentative D call TRBD1 (6 bases). The germline V and J ends were trimmed by 0 bases and 10 bases, with 15 bases remaining between them. The CDR3 sequence is 15 residues long. The CDR3 is CASSLAGRGGGKLFF. The CDR3 bases are TGTGCCAGCAGTTTAGCGGGGAGGGGAGGGGGAAAACTGTTTTTT.

There are many counts of this clonotype. The chain is built from TRBV27 and TRBJ2-3, with a tentative D call TRBD2 (6 bases). Germline V gene sequence: CDR1 MNHEY, CDR2 SMNVEV (reference sequence). Trimming cost V 4 bases and J 6 bases, with 20 bases left between them. The CDR3 runs to 16 residues. The DNA for the CDR3 is TGTGCCAGCAGTTACCAGGGCGGGACCAAGTTCGATACGCAGTATTTT. As protein: CASSYQGGTKFDTQYF.

This clonotype showed up many times. V usage is TRBV18 and J usage is TRBJ2-1, with 9 bases aligning to TRBD2. The J segment lost 12 bases and the V segment lost 5 bases, leaving 11 bases of the junction unmatched. The germline V gene encodes CDR1 KGHSH and CDR2 LQKENI. The length of the CDR3 is 14 residues. This chain's CDR3 is CASSSGLAPVVQFF. Here the CDR3 DNA reads TGTGCCAGCTCATCGGGACTAGCTCCCGTGGTGCAGTTCTTC.

This clonotype was found many times. This chain joins TRBV28 and TRBJ2-6, with a weak D call TRBD2 (6 bases). V gave up 4 bases and J gave up 0 bases, with 19 bases separating them. CDR3 length: 19 residues. Germline V gene data show CDR1 as MDHEN and CDR2 as SYDVKM. The DNA for the CDR3 is TGTGCCAGCAGTTCAGACTTGCGGGATCCCTTCTCTGGGGCCAACGTCCTGACTTTC. It codes for CASSSDLRDPFSGANVLTF.

There are many counts of this clonotype. V usage is TRBV5-1 and J usage is TRBJ2-2; no clear D. V lost 1 base and J 4 bases, leaving 5 bases between the germline ends. The CDR3 runs 13 residues. Looked up from germline, CDR1 is SGHRS and CDR2 is YFSETQ. The CDR3 region is CASSLWGTGELFF. The CDR3 DNA is TGCGCCAGCAGCTTGTGGGGCACCGGGGAGCTGTTTTTT.

This clonotype has more than one count but fewer than ten. This chain joins TRBV6-2 or TRBV6-3 and TRBJ1-1; D is unclear. The germline CDR1 and CDR2 sequences are MNHEY and SVGEGT. The CDR3 extends over 14 amino acids. The V gene lost 2 bases and the J gene lost 6 bases, with 13 bases spanning the gap. CDR3 sequence: CASSYTPHSAEAFF. The DNA of the CDR3 is TGTGCCAGCAGTTACACCCCCCATTCCGCTGAAGCTTTCTTT.

This clonotype was observed a handful of times. The chain joins TRBV5-1 to TRBJ2-2; no firm D call. This CDR3 has 13 residues. Germline assignment: CDR1 SGHRS and CDR2 YFSETQ. The ends were cut back, 5 bases at V and 5 bases at J, with 10 bases in the middle. Here the CDR3 reads CASRLLGTGELFF. As DNA, the CDR3 is TGCGCCAGCAGATTGTTGGGTACCGGGGAGCTGTTTTTT.

The rearrangement links TRBV3-1 to TRBJ2-1; 11 bases are shared with TRBD2. J was trimmed by 0 bases and V by 4 bases; bases with no gene match: 2. Germline CDR1 LGHDT, CDR2 YNNKEL (reference sequence). This CDR3 is built from 16 residues. Here the CDR3 reads CASSPSGRLSYNEQFF. The CDR3 coding sequence is TGTGCCAGCAGCCCTAGCGGGAGGCTCTCCTACAATGAGCAGTTCTTC.

This clonotype was counted ten times or more. The chain combines TRBV11-2 with TRBJ2-3, with 11 bases matching TRBD2. The trim removed 5 bases at V and 6 bases at J, leaving 10 bases unmatched. The germline V gene has CDR1 SGHAT and CDR2 FQNNGV. The CDR3 runs 16 residues. The chain's CDR3 is CASSQNSGRASDTQYF. The CDR3 DNA reads TGTGCCAGCAGCCAAAATAGCGGGAGGGCCTCGGATACGCAGTATTTT.

This clonotype showed up many times. This sequence joins TRBV11-2 and TRBJ2-7; tentatively, D is TRBD2 (6 bases). Trimming removed 5 bases at V and 0 bases at J, with 14 bases between. Germline CDR1 reads SGHAT; CDR2 reads FQNNGV. There are 15 residues in the CDR3. CDR3 DNA sequence: TGTGCCAGCAGCCAAGGGACTTTCAGCTCCTACGAGCAGTACTTC. Translating it yields CASSQGTFSSYEQYF. The whole variable domain, filled in from reference TRBV11-2 and TRBJ2-7, reads EAGVAQSPRYKIIEKRQSVAFWCNPISGHATLYWYQQILGQGPKLLIQFQNNGVVDDSQLPKDRFSAERLKGVDSTLKIQPAKLEDSAVYLCASSQGTFSSYEQYFGPGTRLTVT.

This chain joins TRBV12-3 or TRBV12-4 and TRBJ2-7; TRBD1 aligns across 7 bases. V shed 6 bases, J shed 2 bases, and the junction held 10 bases outside the gene matches. This CDR3 has 15 residues. CDR3 sequence (DNA): TGTGCCAGCAGCACCACCGGGACAGCCACCTACGAGCAGTACTTC. Its translation: CASSTTGTATYEQYF.

This clonotype was detected many times. The V and J genes are TRBV29-1 and TRBJ1-1; D may be TRBD1 (5 bases). V lost 6 bases to trimming and J lost 1 base, with 15 bases between them. CDR3 size: 14 residues. Germline V gene lookup returns CDR1 SQVTM and CDR2 ANQGSEA. The CDR3 coding sequence is TGCAGCGTAGTGGGACGGAGCGGGAACACTGAAGCTTTCTTT. Encoded protein: CSVVGRSGNTEAFF.

This clonotype was seen ten or more times. The rearrangement links TRBV11-2 to TRBJ1-5; D possibly corresponds to TRBD1 (5 bases). CDR3 length: 13 residues. Trimming removed 10 bases from V and 7 bases from J, with 17 bases in between. The germline V gene encodes CDR1 SGHAT and CDR2 FQNNGV. This chain's CDR3 is CATLRGERQPQHF. CDR3 nucleotide sequence: TGTGCCACCCTGCGGGGGGAAAGGCAGCCCCAGCATTTT.

The table lists this clonotype with a few counts. The chain carries TRBV12-3 or TRBV12-4 and TRBJ2-5, with 10 nucleotides matching TRBD1. V dropped 6 bases and J dropped 3; count of bases not matched to a gene: 7. The CDR3 is made up of 15 amino acids. The CDR3 loop reads CASRITGTGEETQYF. Written as DNA, the CDR3 is TGTGCCAGCAGGATAACCGGGACAGGGGAAGAGACCCAGTACTTC.

The V call is TRBV29-1, the J call TRBJ1-5, with 7 bases matching TRBD1. Per germline, CDR1 SQVTM and CDR2 ANQGSEA. The ends lost 8 bases at V and 3 bases at J; junction bases unmatched: 16. The CDR3 totals 16 residues. The CDR3 sequence is CSFMGRQGITNQPQHF. Here the CDR3 DNA reads TGCAGCTTCATGGGGCGACAGGGTATAACCAATCAGCCCCAGCATTTT.

The CDR3 nucleotides are TGTGCCAGTAGTACTGGGGCTGCAGATACGCAGTATTTT. Its protein is CASSTGAADTQYF. The chain is built from TRBV19 and TRBJ2-3, with D tentatively TRBD1 (5 bases). The CDR3 totals 13 residues. Trimming stripped 4 bases from V and 4 bases from J, with 9 bases between. The germline V gene encodes CDR1 LNHDA and CDR2 SQIVND (reference sequence).

V is TRBV9 and J is TRBJ2-7; no reliable D call. The V end lost 0 bases, the J end lost 2 bases, and 9 bases lay between the germline ends. CDR1 SGDLS and CDR2 YYNGEE come from the germline V gene. This CDR3 contains 14 residues. For the CDR3, the DNA is TGTGCCAGCAGCGTAGCCCCCGGTCCCTACGAGCAGTACTTC. This translates into CASSVAPGPYEQYF.

The V gene is TRBV27, the J gene TRBJ2-2, with TRBD2 matching 9 bases. Unmatched junction bases numbered 17, after V lost 3 bases and J lost 9 bases. Germline CDR1 MNHEY, CDR2 SMNVEV (reference sequence). CDR3 size: 18 residues. Here the CDR3 DNA reads TGTGCCAGCAGTTTTTCCCCCTCCCTAGCGGGGAGAGGCCGGGAGCTGTTTTTT. This gives the protein CASSFSPSLAGRGRELFF.

This clonotype was counted many times. V usage is TRBV7-3 and J usage is TRBJ1-1; D is unresolved. V was trimmed by 4 bases and J by 1 base, leaving 7 bases between them. Germline assignment: CDR1 SGHTA and CDR2 FQGTGA. CDR3 length equals 13 residues. The CDR3 nucleotides read TGTGCCAGCAGCTACCTACAGAACACTGAAGCTTTCTTT. The encoded protein is CASSYLQNTEAFF.

This clonotype was detected ten times or more. This chain uses TRBV7-2 with TRBJ2-1, with 14 bases matching TRBD2. The CDR3 loop spans 15 amino acids. Germline loops: CDR1 SGHTA, CDR2 FQGNSA. After removal of 5 bases from V and 8 bases from J, the junction contained 5 bases not matched to a gene. The CDR3 loop reads CASSRLAGGGHEQFF. In nucleotides, the CDR3 is TGTGCCAGCAGCCGACTAGCGGGAGGGGGTCATGAGCAGTTCTTC.

The rearrangement joins TRBV27 to TRBJ1-4; D unresolved. The CDR3 extends over 12 amino acids. The germline V and J ends were trimmed by 0 bases and 10 bases, with 6 bases remaining between them. The V gene's germline CDR1 is MNHEY and CDR2 SMNVEV (reference sequence). This chain's CDR3 is CASSLSAGKLFF. DNA for the CDR3: TGTGCCAGCAGTTTATCGGCGGGAAAACTGTTTTTT.

This clonotype was counted at least ten times. The chain is built from TRBV30 and TRBJ1-1, with TRBD1 as a possible D gene (5 bases). The CDR3 consists of 13 residues. V was trimmed by 8 bases and J by 5 bases, leaving 18 bases between them. The germline gives CDR1 GTSNPN, CDR2 SVGIG (reference sequence). The CDR3 sequence: CAGGVDPGTEAFF. CDR3 coding DNA: TGTGCCGGAGGGGTAGATCCGGGGACTGAAGCTTTCTTT.